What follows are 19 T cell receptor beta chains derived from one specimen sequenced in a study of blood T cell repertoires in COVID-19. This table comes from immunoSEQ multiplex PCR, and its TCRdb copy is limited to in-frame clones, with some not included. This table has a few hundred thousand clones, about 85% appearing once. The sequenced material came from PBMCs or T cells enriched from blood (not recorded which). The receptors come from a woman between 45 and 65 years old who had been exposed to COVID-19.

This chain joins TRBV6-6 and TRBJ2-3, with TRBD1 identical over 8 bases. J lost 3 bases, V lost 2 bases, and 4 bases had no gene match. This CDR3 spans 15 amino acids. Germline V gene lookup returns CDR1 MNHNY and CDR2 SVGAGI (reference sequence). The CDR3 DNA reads TGTGCCAGCAGTTACGACCGACAGGGGACAGATACGCAGTATTTT. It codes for CASSYDRQGTDTQYF.

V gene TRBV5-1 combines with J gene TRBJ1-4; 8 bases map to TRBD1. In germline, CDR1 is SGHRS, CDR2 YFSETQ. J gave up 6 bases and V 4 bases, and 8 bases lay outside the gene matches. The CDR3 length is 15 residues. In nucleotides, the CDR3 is TGCGCCAGCAGCCCGCGACAGGGGAAGGATGAAAAACTGTTTTTT. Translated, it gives CASSPRQGKDEKLFF.

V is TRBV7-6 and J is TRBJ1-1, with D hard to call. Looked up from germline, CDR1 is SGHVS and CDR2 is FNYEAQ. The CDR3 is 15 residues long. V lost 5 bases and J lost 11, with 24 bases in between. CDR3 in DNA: TGTGCCAGCAGCGCCGGGATCCCAGGTTTGAGTAGGGCTTTCTTT. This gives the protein CASSAGIPGLSRAFF. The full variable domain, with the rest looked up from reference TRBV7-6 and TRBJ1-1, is GAGVSQSPRYKVTKRGQDVALRCDPISGHVSLYWYRQALGQGPEFLTYFNYEAQQDKSGLPNDRFSAERPEGSISTLTIQRTEQRDSAMYRCASSAGIPGLSRAFFGQGTRLTVV.

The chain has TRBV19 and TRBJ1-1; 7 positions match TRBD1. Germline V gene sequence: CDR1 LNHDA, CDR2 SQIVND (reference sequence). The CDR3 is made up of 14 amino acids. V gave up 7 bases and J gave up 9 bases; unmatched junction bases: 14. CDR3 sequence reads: CASTTTGALPQAFF. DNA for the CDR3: TGTGCCAGTACCACAACAGGGGCGCTTCCACAAGCTTTCTTT.

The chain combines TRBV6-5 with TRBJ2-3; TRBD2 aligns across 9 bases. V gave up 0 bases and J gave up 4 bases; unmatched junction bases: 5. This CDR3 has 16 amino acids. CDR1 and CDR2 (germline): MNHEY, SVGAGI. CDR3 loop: CASSYSWRGGADTQYF. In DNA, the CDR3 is TGTGCCAGCAGTTACTCGTGGCGGGGGGGTGCAGATACGCAGTATTTT.

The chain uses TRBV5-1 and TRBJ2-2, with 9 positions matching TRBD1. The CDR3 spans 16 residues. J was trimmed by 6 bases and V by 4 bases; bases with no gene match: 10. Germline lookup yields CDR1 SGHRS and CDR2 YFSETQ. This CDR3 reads CASSVAGTGFPGELFF. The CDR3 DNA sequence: TGCGCCAGCAGCGTCGCGGGGACAGGGTTTCCCGGGGAGCTGTTTTTT.

CDR3 in amino acids: CASSSTGNRREAFF. CDR3 sequence (DNA): TGTGCCAGCAGTTCTACAGGGAACCGAAGGGAAGCTTTCTTT. The gene calls are TRBV6-5 and TRBJ1-1; TRBD1 is a possible D gene (6 bases). V was shortened by 4 bases and J by 8 bases, with 17 bases between the two germline ends. This CDR3 comprises 14 residues. Germline V CDR1 and CDR2: MNHEY, SVGAGI.

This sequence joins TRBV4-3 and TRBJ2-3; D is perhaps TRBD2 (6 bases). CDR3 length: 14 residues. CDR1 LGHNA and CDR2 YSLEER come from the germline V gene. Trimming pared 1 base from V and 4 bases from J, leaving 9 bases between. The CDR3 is CASSQGRLADTQYF. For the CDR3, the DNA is TGCGCCAGCAGCCAAGGTCGACTAGCAGATACGCAGTATTTT.

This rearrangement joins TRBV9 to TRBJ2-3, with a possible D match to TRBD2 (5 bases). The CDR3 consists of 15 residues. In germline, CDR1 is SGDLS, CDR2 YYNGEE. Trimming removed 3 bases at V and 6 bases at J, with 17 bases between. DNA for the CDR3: TGTGCCAGCAGCGCCCTTACCGGGCGCGGGGATACGCAGTATTTT. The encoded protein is CASSALTGRGDTQYF.

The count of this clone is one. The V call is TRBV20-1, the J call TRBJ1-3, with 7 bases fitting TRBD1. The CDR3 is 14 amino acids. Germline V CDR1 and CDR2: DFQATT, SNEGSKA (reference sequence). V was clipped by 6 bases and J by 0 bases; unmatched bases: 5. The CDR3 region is CSASWDSSGNTIYF. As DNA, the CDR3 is TGCAGTGCGAGTTGGGACAGCTCTGGAAACACCATATATTTT.

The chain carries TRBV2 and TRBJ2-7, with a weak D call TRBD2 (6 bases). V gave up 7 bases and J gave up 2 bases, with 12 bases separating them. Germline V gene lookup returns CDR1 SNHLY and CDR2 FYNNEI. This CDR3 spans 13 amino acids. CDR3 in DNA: TGTGCCAGCACCCGGGAGCTCACCTACGAGCAGTACTTC. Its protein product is CASTRELTYEQYF. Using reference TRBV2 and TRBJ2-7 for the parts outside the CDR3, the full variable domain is EPEVTQTPSHQVTQMGQEVILRCVPISNHLYFYWYRQILGQKVEFLVSFYNNEISEKSEIFDDQFSVERPDGSNFTLKIRSTKLEDSAMYFCASTRELTYEQYFGPGTRLTVT.

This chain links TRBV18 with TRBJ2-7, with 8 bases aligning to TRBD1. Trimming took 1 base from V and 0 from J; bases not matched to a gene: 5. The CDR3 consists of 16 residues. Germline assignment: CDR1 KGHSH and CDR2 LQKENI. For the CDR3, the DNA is TGTGCCAGCTCACCACGAGGACAGGGTGCCTCCTACGAGCAGTACTTC. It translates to CASSPRGQGASYEQYF.

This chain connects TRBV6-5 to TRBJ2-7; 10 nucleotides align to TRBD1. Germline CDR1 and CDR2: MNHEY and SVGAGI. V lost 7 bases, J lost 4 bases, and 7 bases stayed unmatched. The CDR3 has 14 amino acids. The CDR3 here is CASILGQGGYEQYF. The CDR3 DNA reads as TGTGCCAGCATCCTAGGACAGGGGGGATACGAGCAGTACTTC.

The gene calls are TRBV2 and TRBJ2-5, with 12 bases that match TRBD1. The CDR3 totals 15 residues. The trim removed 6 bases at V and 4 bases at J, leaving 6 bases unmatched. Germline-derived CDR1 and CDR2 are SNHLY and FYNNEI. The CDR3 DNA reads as TGTGCCAGCAGCGGGGACAGGGGGCAAAGAGAGACCCAGTACTTC. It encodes CASSGDRGQRETQYF.

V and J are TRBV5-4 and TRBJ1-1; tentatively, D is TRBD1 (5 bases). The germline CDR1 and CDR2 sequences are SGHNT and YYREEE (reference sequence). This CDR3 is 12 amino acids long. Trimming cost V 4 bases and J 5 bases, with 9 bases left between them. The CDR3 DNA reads TGTGCCAGCAGCCCCCGGGGGACTGAAGCTTTCTTT. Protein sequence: CASSPRGTEAFF.

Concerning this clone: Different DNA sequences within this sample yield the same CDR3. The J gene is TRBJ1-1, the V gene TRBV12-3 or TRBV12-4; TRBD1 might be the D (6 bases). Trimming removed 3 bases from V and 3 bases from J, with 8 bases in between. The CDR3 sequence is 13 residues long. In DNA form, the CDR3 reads TGTGCCAGCAGTTTGGCAGGGGACACTGAAGCTTTCTTT. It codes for CASSLAGDTEAFF.

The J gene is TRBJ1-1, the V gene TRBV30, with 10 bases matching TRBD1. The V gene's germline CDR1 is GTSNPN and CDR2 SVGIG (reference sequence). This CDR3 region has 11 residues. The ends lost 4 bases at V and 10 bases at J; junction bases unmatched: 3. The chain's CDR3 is CAWTDRGLAFF. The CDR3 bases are TGTGCCTGGACCGACAGGGGGCTAGCTTTCTTT. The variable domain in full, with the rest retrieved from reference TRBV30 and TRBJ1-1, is SQTIHQWPATLVQPVGSPLSLECTVEGTSNPNLYWYRQAAGRGLQLLFYSVGIGQISSEVPQNLSASRPQDRQFILSSKKLLLSDSGFYLCAWTDRGLAFFGQGTRLTVV.

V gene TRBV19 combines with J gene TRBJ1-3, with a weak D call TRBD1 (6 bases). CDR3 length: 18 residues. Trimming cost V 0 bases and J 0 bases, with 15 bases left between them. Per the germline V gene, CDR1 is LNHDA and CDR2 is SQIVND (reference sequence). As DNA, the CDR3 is TGTGCCAGTAGTATAGATCGGCAGGGGATGAGCTCTGGAAACACCATATATTTT. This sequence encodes CASSIDRQGMSSGNTIYF.

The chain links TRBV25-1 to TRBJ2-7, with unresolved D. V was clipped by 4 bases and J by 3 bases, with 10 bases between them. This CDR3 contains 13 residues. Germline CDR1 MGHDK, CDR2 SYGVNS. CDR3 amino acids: CASSGSYSYEQYF. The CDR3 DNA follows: TGTGCCAGCAGTGGGTCTTACAGCTACGAGCAGTACTTC.